Below are 18 T cell receptor beta chains sequenced from a single sample in a study of follicular helper T cells after annual influenza vaccination. Assay used: immunoSEQ multiplex PCR; TCRdb lists only in-frame clones, some missing. The sample contains fewer than 15,000 clones, 75% to 80% of which appear only once. Documented time point: 2015-2016 season, pre-vaccination. The sequencing used CXCR5- memory CD4+ T cells sorted from blood, collected on the day of influenza vaccination. Receptors were obtained from an adult who received the influenza vaccine.

This clone was seen only once. The chain uses TRBV10-1 and TRBJ2-1; maybe TRBD1 (5 bases). Trimming pared 6 bases from V and 1 base from J, leaving 10 bases between. Germline assignment: CDR1 WNHNN and CDR2 SYGVQD (reference sequence). CDR3 size: 14 residues. The CDR3 loop reads CASSPGYSYNEQFF. Here the CDR3 DNA reads TGCGCCAGCAGCCCAGGGTATTCCTACAATGAGCAGTTCTTC.

V gene TRBV28 combines with J gene TRBJ1-4; 7 bases line up with TRBD1. The CDR3 totals 15 residues. Germline values: CDR1 MDHEN, CDR2 SYDVKM. The V gene end was trimmed by 6 bases and the J gene end by 0 bases; junction bases not matched to a gene: 4. The CDR3: CASRLQGTTNEKLFF. The CDR3 DNA follows: TGTGCCAGCAGGTTACAGGGGACAACTAATGAAAAACTGTTTTTT.

J is TRBJ2-1 and V is TRBV19; 12 positions agree with TRBD2. CDR1 is LNHDA and CDR2 is SQIVND in the germline V gene (reference sequence). V lost 4 bases and J lost 6; bases outside the gene matches: 4. The CDR3 spans 15 residues. The CDR3 loop is CASSNLAGGRNEQFF. The DNA of the CDR3 is TGTGCCAGTAGTAATCTAGCGGGGGGGCGCAATGAGCAGTTCTTC. The full variable domain, with the rest looked up from reference TRBV19 and TRBJ2-1, is DGGITQSPKYLFRKEGQNVTLSCEQNLNHDAMYWYRQDPGQGLRLIYYSQIVNDFQKGDIAEGYSVSREKKESFPLTVTSAQKNPTAFYLCASSNLAGGRNEQFFGPGTRLTVL.

This clone was seen only a few times. This chain connects TRBV5-1 to TRBJ1-1, with a weak D call TRBD1 (5 bases). Germline assignment: CDR1 SGHRS and CDR2 YFSETQ. Deletions cut 7 bases from V and 5 bases from J, with 21 bases between. The CDR3 is 15 amino acids. The CDR3 DNA reads as TGCGCCAGCGCGAGCCCCTCAGGGTTAGGAACTGAAGCTTTCTTT. This gives the protein CASASPSGLGTEAFF.

The chain couples TRBV6-1 to TRBJ2-5; possible D gene TRBD2, 6 bases. Germline CDR1 reads MNHNS; CDR2 reads SASEGT. Trimming left V 2 bases short and J 5 bases short, with 18 bases between. CDR3 size: 16 residues. The CDR3 sequence is CASSEISGLYKETQYF. DNA for the CDR3: TGTGCCAGCAGTGAAATCTCGGGACTCTATAAGGAGACCCAGTACTTC.

The V gene is TRBV19, the J gene TRBJ2-1; TRBD1 might be the D (6 bases). V lost 3 bases to trimming and J lost 9 bases, with 18 bases between them. This CDR3 spans 15 amino acids. The germline V gene has CDR1 LNHDA and CDR2 SQIVND (reference sequence). In nucleotides, the CDR3 is TGTGCCAGTAGTATTAGGTGGGGAGAGGGGGTTGAGCAGTTCTTC. Residues: CASSIRWGEGVEQFF. Full variable domain (rest looked up from reference TRBV19 and TRBJ2-1): DGGITQSPKYLFRKEGQNVTLSCEQNLNHDAMYWYRQDPGQGLRLIYYSQIVNDFQKGDIAEGYSVSREKKESFPLTVTSAQKNPTAFYLCASSIRWGEGVEQFFGPGTRLTVL.

The chain employs TRBV7-2 and TRBJ2-1; the match to TRBD1 covers 11 bases. CDR1 and CDR2 from the germline V gene are SGHTA and FQGNSA. Trimming cost V 5 bases and J 1 base; bases outside gene matches: 4. The length of the CDR3 is 16 residues. The CDR3 is CASSPRDRGSYNEQFF. The DNA of the CDR3 is TGTGCCAGCAGCCCCCGGGACAGGGGGTCCTACAATGAGCAGTTCTTC.

The V and J genes are TRBV7-9 and TRBJ1-2; the D is unclear. The CDR3 sequence is 13 residues long. Germline loops: CDR1 SEHNR, CDR2 FQNEAQ (reference sequence). Trimming took off 6 bases at V and 3 bases at J, with 11 bases between the two ends. The CDR3 DNA reads TGTGCCAGCAGTCGTCGCGGGGACTATGGCTACACCTTC. Its translation: CASSRRGDYGYTF.

The genes are TRBV6-1 and TRBJ2-1, with 8 bases aligning to TRBD2. The V segment lost 6 bases and the J segment 1 base; nucleotides outside the gene matches: 5. Germline CDR1 and CDR2: MNHNS and SASEGT. CDR3 length: 15 residues. The CDR3 sequence: CASRDGGASYNEQFF. In DNA form, the CDR3 reads TGTGCCAGCAGAGACGGGGGGGCGTCCTACAATGAGCAGTTCTTC.

The DNA for the CDR3 is TGTGCCAGCAGGCCGACGCTAGCGGGGGGATCCGGGGAGCTGTTTTTT. Translating gives CASRPTLAGGSGELFF. The V and J genes are TRBV2 and TRBJ2-2, with 11 bases lining up with TRBD2. The CDR3 consists of 16 residues. CDR1 SNHLY and CDR2 FYNNEI come from the germline V gene. V dropped 6 bases and J dropped 6; count of bases not matched to a gene: 9.

This chain connects TRBV4-1 to TRBJ2-1; a weak D match, TRBD1 (5 bases). The CDR3 spans 16 residues. V was pared by 2 bases and J by 0 bases, with 11 bases between. Germline CDR1 reads MGHRA; CDR2 reads YSYEKL. The CDR3 protein is CASSQLDIISYNEQFF. As DNA, the CDR3 is TGCGCCAGCAGCCAATTGGACATTATCTCCTACAATGAGCAGTTCTTC.

The chain is built from TRBV2 and TRBJ2-2, with TRBD1 as a possible D gene (6 bases). CDR3 size: 13 residues. V shed 5 bases and J shed 5 bases, with 9 bases lying between them. CDR1 is SNHLY, CDR2 FYNNEI, per germline. The CDR3 sequence: CASSYTGTGELFF. CDR3 coding DNA: TGTGCCAGCAGTTACACAGGGACCGGGGAGCTGTTTTTT.

The chain has TRBV11-2 and TRBJ1-2; 8 nucleotides line up with TRBD1. V dropped 5 bases and J dropped 5; count of bases not matched to a gene: 7. In germline, CDR1 is SGHAT, CDR2 FQNNGV. This CDR3 spans 14 amino acids. CDR3 region: CASSPDRVPYGYTF. DNA of the CDR3: TGTGCCAGCAGCCCGGACAGGGTCCCGTATGGCTACACCTTC.

This clone was counted a single time. J is TRBJ2-7 and V is TRBV5-1; TRBD1 matches at 9 bases. The CDR3 is 15 residues long. Looked up from germline, CDR1 is SGHRS and CDR2 is YFSETQ. The J segment lost 2 bases and the V segment lost 2 bases, leaving 5 bases of the junction unmatched. CDR3 nucleotides: TGCGCCAGCAGCTTAAGGGGACAGGGACCCTACGAGCAGTACTTC. It translates to CASSLRGQGPYEQYF.

This clone was found a few times. This sequence joins TRBV6-6 and TRBJ1-6; maybe TRBD1 (5 bases). Trimming took off 0 bases at V and 9 bases at J, with 12 bases between the two ends. The V gene's germline CDR1 is MNHNY and CDR2 SVGAGI (reference sequence). This CDR3 is built from 15 residues. This chain's CDR3 is CASSYSGRVASPLHF. CDR3 nucleotide sequence: TGTGCCAGCAGTTACTCGGGCAGGGTGGCTTCACCCCTCCACTTT.

This clone showed up just once. This chain connects TRBV10-3 to TRBJ2-3; D gene uncertain. The V end was cut by 7 bases, the J end by 6 bases, with 17 bases between. Germline lookup yields CDR1 ENHRY and CDR2 SYGVKD. The CDR3 is 14 residues long. In DNA form, the CDR3 reads TGTGCCATCAATACCGACAAACGGCGGGATACGCAGTATTTT. Translation gives CAINTDKRRDTQYF.

The chain links TRBV5-6 to TRBJ1-2; D unresolved. This CDR3 spans 15 amino acids. V was cut by 0 bases and J by 4 bases, with 13 bases left in between. CDR1 and CDR2 (germline): SGHDT, YYEEEE. The CDR3 DNA reads TGTGCCAGCAGCTTGGGCGACATTCGGGGCTATGGCTACACCTTC. Protein sequence: CASSLGDIRGYGYTF. Filled out from reference TRBV5-6 and TRBJ1-2, the complete variable domain reads DAGVTQSPTHLIKTRGQQVTLRCSPKSGHDTVSWYQQALGQGPQFIFQYYEEEERQRGNFPDRFSGHQFPNYSSELNVNALLLGDSALYLCASSLGDIRGYGYTFGSGTRLTVV.

This rearrangement joins TRBV19 to TRBJ1-5; 10 bases agree with TRBD1. The CDR3 sequence is 16 residues long. Germline V gene sequence: CDR1 LNHDA, CDR2 SQIVND (reference sequence). After removal of 4 bases from V and 2 bases from J, the junction contained 5 bases not matched to a gene. The CDR3 here is CASSSTGQGRNQPQHF. CDR3 DNA: TGTGCCAGTAGTAGCACGGGACAGGGGCGCAATCAGCCCCAGCATTTT.